These 2 T cell receptor beta chains came from one sample sequenced in a study of tumor-infiltrating lymphocytes in localized non-small cell lung cancer. Method: immunoSEQ multiplex PCR; TCRdb's copy keeps in-frame clones and lacks some. The table records about 18,000 clones, 73% of them present only once. The sample consisted of lung tumor tissue. The receptors here all came from a human donor with non-small cell lung cancer.

This chain links TRBV27 with TRBJ2-2; TRBD2 agrees at 9 bases. CDR1 is MNHEY and CDR2 is SMNVEV in the germline V gene (reference sequence). V was clipped by 7 bases and J by 4 bases; unmatched bases: 7. The length of the CDR3 is 15 residues. DNA for the CDR3: TGTGCCAGCACCTTTAGCGGGGGCGGCACCGGGGAGCTGTTTTTT. Translating it yields CASTFSGGGTGELFF.

The rearrangement joins TRBV5-4 to TRBJ1-2, with D uncertain. V lost 4 bases to trimming and J lost 7 bases, with 11 bases between them. The CDR3 loop spans 12 amino acids. In germline, CDR1 is SGHNT, CDR2 YYREEE (reference sequence). The CDR3 DNA is TGTGCCAGCAGCCCGGCCGGCGGTGGCTACACCTTC. Its translation: CASSPAGGGYTF.